The rows below give T cell receptor beta chains drawn from one sample of a study of CD8+ T cells in alopecia areata. The table came from immunoSEQ multiplex PCR; TCRdb's copy has only in-frame clones and leaves some out. The repertoire includes over 150,000 clones, 60% to 70% of them detected once, and approximately 3.4% sits in the top ten. Sequenced here: CD4+ T cells sorted from blood, sampled at week 4, from a patient treated with tofacitinib. The receptors come from a human donor with alopecia areata. Both conserved end residues are part of each CDR3. The order of the fields is D gene, clone size, J gene, V gene, CDR3 protein, CDR3 DNA. The D gene is left open where the match is weak. For some rows the clone size is stated as once, few or many, or as a class when expanded; others skip it.

>TRBD1|NA|TRBJ1-5|TRBV10-3
CAIRGTGGQPQHF
TGTGCCATCAGGGGGACAGGGGGTCAGCCCCAGCATTTT
>NA|NA|TRBJ1-5|TRBV18
CASSPPGTRNQPQHF
TGTGCCAGCTCACCACCCGGGACAAGAAATCAGCCCCAGCATTTT
>NA|NA|TRBJ2-3|TRBV20-1
CSAITGDTQYF
TGCAGTGCCATTACAGGGGATACGCAGTATTTT
>TRBD2|few|TRBJ2-1|TRBV4-1
CASSQERRGGRYEQFF
TGCGCCAGCAGCCAAGAACGGCGGGGGGGCAGATATGAGCAGTTCTTC
>NA|NA|TRBJ1-6|TRBV30
CAWSVRQMDSPLHF
TGTGCCTGGAGTGTACGGCAAATGGATTCACCCCTCCACTTT
>NA|NA|TRBJ2-5|TRBV20-1
CSAKRETQYF
TGCAGTGCTAAGAGAGAGACCCAGTACTTC
>NA|NA|TRBJ1-2|TRBV7-2
CASTPGEGRANYGYTF
TGTGCCAGCACCCCAGGGGAGGGCAGAGCTAACTATGGCTACACCTTC
>NA|NA|TRBJ2-6|TRBV30
CAWSYTPGWGANVLTF
TGTGCCTGGAGCTACACCCCAGGGTGGGGGGCCAACGTCCTGACTTTC
>TRBD2|NA|TRBJ2-5|TRBV4-1
CASSRSDSRGAWGGETQYF
TGCGCCAGCAGCCGGTCTGATTCCCGTGGGGCCTGGGGAGGGGAGACCCAGTACTTC
>NA|NA|TRBJ2-7|TRBV29-1
CSVQESSYEQYF
TGCAGCGTTCAGGAGAGCTCCTACGAGCAGTACTTC